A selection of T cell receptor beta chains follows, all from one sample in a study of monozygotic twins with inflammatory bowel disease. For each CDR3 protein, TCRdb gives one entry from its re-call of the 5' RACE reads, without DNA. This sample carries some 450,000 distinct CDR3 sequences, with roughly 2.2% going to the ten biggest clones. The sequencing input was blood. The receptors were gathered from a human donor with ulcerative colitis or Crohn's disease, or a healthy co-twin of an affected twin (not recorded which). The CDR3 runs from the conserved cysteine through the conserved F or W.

CDR3 protein: CASSLDGGQYEQYF
J gene: TRBJ2-7
V gene: TRBV7-2

CDR3 protein: CASSLEGKSWSEQFF
J gene: TRBJ2-1
V gene: TRBV7-6

CDR3 protein: CASSELAGANVLTF
J gene: TRBJ2-6
V gene: TRBV25-1

CDR3 protein: CASSPSWGAGANVLTF
J gene: TRBJ2-6
V gene: TRBV3-1

CDR3 protein: CASSQGPGGAGNEQFF
J gene: TRBJ2-1
V gene: TRBV12-3/TRBV12-4

CDR3 protein: CASTRNANQPQHF
J gene: TRBJ1-5
V gene: TRBV12-3/TRBV12-4

CDR3 protein: CASSSLEGGSYNEQFF
J gene: TRBJ2-1
V gene: TRBV7-6

CDR3 protein: CASSSKDRPLNTEAFF
J gene: TRBJ1-1
V gene: TRBV28

CDR3 protein: CSARGGVVVADFYEQYF
J gene: TRBJ2-7
V gene: TRBV20-1

CDR3 protein: CASSLFFGGELFF
J gene: TRBJ2-2
V gene: TRBV4-3

CDR3 protein: CASSRREKPFHEQYF
J gene: TRBJ2-7
V gene: TRBV27

CDR3 protein: CASSRDSIEQYF
J gene: TRBJ2-7
V gene: TRBV4-1

CDR3 protein: CASSLHQGLTGELFF
J gene: TRBJ2-2
V gene: TRBV11-2

CDR3 protein: CSVVFLDPGTDTQYF
J gene: TRBJ2-3
V gene: TRBV29-1

CDR3 protein: CASSLQTSGNLYNEQFF
J gene: TRBJ2-1
V gene: TRBV3-1

CDR3 protein: CASSLAASGGLDTQYF
J gene: TRBJ2-3
V gene: TRBV7-2

CDR3 protein: CASRTSGSNEQFF
J gene: TRBJ2-1
V gene: TRBV10-3

CDR3 protein: CASSFGDGEAFF
J gene: TRBJ1-1
V gene: TRBV12-3/TRBV12-4

CDR3 protein: CASSEAVGTSSNTGELFF
J gene: TRBJ2-2
V gene: TRBV2

CDR3 protein: CASSRTYQETQYF
J gene: TRBJ2-5
V gene: TRBV18

CDR3 protein: CASTRGVDTGELFF
J gene: TRBJ2-2
V gene: TRBV7-6

CDR3 protein: CTSSLGPISNQPQHF
J gene: TRBJ1-5
V gene: TRBV5-1

CDR3 protein: CASSLPLGDGELFF
J gene: TRBJ2-2
V gene: TRBV5-1

CDR3 protein: CASSPQTGARSYEQYF
J gene: TRBJ2-7
V gene: TRBV5-5

CDR3 protein: CASSIDGGTLSSYNEQFF
J gene: TRBJ2-1
V gene: TRBV19

CDR3 protein: CASSRAGRYNEQFF
J gene: TRBJ2-1
V gene: TRBV12-3/TRBV12-4

CDR3 protein: CASSPGLAENKDTQYF
J gene: TRBJ2-3
V gene: TRBV7-9

CDR3 protein: CASTRDREVYGYTF
J gene: TRBJ1-2
V gene: TRBV5-1

CDR3 protein: CASTDLMNTEAFF
J gene: TRBJ1-1
V gene: TRBV5-1

CDR3 protein: CASSFKEGGETQYF
J gene: TRBJ2-5
V gene: TRBV12-3/TRBV12-4

CDR3 protein: CASSSDRTNSPLHF
J gene: TRBJ1-6
V gene: TRBV18

CDR3 protein: CASSWSGQGTGETQYF
J gene: TRBJ2-5
V gene: TRBV7-2

CDR3 protein: CASSLGQQMINTEAFF
J gene: TRBJ1-1
V gene: TRBV5-1

CDR3 protein: CAISESAGYEQYF
J gene: TRBJ2-7
V gene: TRBV10-3

CDR3 protein: CSAIRQVYEQYF
J gene: TRBJ2-7
V gene: TRBV20-1

CDR3 protein: CASSPQTKETQYF
J gene: TRBJ2-5
V gene: TRBV18

CDR3 protein: CAISESVRTGELFF
J gene: TRBJ2-2
V gene: TRBV10-3

CDR3 protein: CATSDFSETYGYTF
J gene: TRBJ1-2
V gene: TRBV24-1

CDR3 protein: CASTSAWEQFF
J gene: TRBJ2-1
V gene: TRBV5-4

CDR3 protein: CASSKHRTSGVYNEQFF
J gene: TRBJ2-1
V gene: TRBV5-5

CDR3 protein: CASSQVSRGPLLNEQFF
J gene: TRBJ2-1
V gene: TRBV3-1

CDR3 protein: CASTSSRWETQYF
J gene: TRBJ2-5
V gene: TRBV5-1

CDR3 protein: CASKLGGTGLTEAFF
J gene: TRBJ1-1
V gene: TRBV5-1

CDR3 protein: CASSKLTSGSYEQYF
J gene: TRBJ2-7
V gene: TRBV4-2

CDR3 protein: CASSPERARTDTQYF
J gene: TRBJ2-3
V gene: TRBV5-4

CDR3 protein: CASSPDRDHEQYF
J gene: TRBJ2-7
V gene: TRBV18

CDR3 protein: CASSLPRAEQYF
J gene: TRBJ2-7
V gene: TRBV11-3

CDR3 protein: CAISDPNTGELFF
J gene: TRBJ2-2
V gene: TRBV10-3

CDR3 protein: CASSRGTGVVNTEAFF
J gene: TRBJ1-1
V gene: TRBV7-2

CDR3 protein: CASSLGRGNNEQFF
J gene: TRBJ2-1
V gene: TRBV7-3

CDR3 protein: CASASSAGPYNEQFF
J gene: TRBJ2-1
V gene: TRBV3-1

CDR3 protein: CASSYSRDRLVLGF
J gene: TRBJ1-1
V gene: TRBV6-5

CDR3 protein: CASSTPGQGGEKLFF
J gene: TRBJ1-4
V gene: TRBV19

CDR3 protein: CASSQEGQGDYGYTF
J gene: TRBJ1-2
V gene: TRBV4-1

CDR3 protein: CASSLEANLYEQYF
J gene: TRBJ2-7
V gene: TRBV5-1

CDR3 protein: CSAFSGSSYNEQFF
J gene: TRBJ2-1
V gene: TRBV20-1

CDR3 protein: CASSYSIRTVRDTEAFF
J gene: TRBJ1-1
V gene: TRBV6-5